A single sample is the source of the 24 T cell receptor beta chains below, sequenced in a study of T cell responses to AZD1222 COVID-19 vaccine. Measured with immunoSEQ multiplex PCR; TCRdb has only the in-frame clones, and not every one. This table has about 120,000 clones, about 86% appearing once. The material sequenced was peripheral blood, taken 28 days after the second AZD1222 dose. The receptors originated from an adult who received the AZD1222 COVID-19 vaccine.

V usage is TRBV4-2 and J usage is TRBJ2-7; D ambiguous. CDR3 length: 13 residues. Germline CDR1 is LGHNA and CDR2 is YNFKEQ. V lost 3 bases and J lost 6, with 12 bases in between. The DNA of the CDR3 is TGTGCCAGCAGCCACGGTGGTACCTTCGAGCAGTACTTC. Its protein product is CASSHGGTFEQYF.

J is TRBJ2-7 and V is TRBV6-5, with 11 bases fitting TRBD2. Germline V gene sequence: CDR1 MNHEY, CDR2 SVGAGI. Trimming cost V 10 bases and J 9 bases; bases outside gene matches: 14. The CDR3 extends over 14 amino acids. CDR3 nucleotide sequence: TGTGCCACCTCCAGGCTAGCGGGGGGAGAGGGGCAGTACTTC. Protein product: CATSRLAGGEGQYF.

The V call is TRBV5-5, the J call TRBJ2-7; 9 bases agree with TRBD2. The CDR3 spans 13 residues. V was pared by 6 bases and J by 2 bases, with 3 bases of the junction left unmatched. Germline V lookup: CDR1 SGHKS, CDR2 YYEKEE (reference sequence). CDR3 nucleotides: TGTGCCAGCACGACTAGCGGTACCTACGAGCAGTACTTC. Its translation is CASTTSGTYEQYF.

The chain recombines TRBV9 with TRBJ1-6, with D perhaps matching TRBD1 (6 bases). V dropped 4 bases and J dropped 6 bases, with 14 bases sitting between them. The germline gives CDR1 SGDLS, CDR2 YYNGEE. The CDR3 has 15 amino acids. As DNA, the CDR3 is TGTGCCAGCAGCTCCCGGACAGACCCTAATTCACCCCTCCACTTT. As protein: CASSSRTDPNSPLHF.

V usage is TRBV4-3 and J usage is TRBJ1-3, with D tentatively TRBD1 (6 bases). Germline V gene lookup returns CDR1 LGHNA and CDR2 YSLEER. The CDR3 contains 16 residues. With 4 bases removed from V and 1 base from J, the gap between germline ends came to 14 bases. CDR3 region: CASSPQGSQSGNTIYF. The CDR3 nucleotides read TGCGCCAGCAGCCCTCAGGGGTCCCAATCTGGAAACACCATATATTTT.

The chain has TRBV29-1 and TRBJ2-7, with D possibly being TRBD2 (5 bases). The CDR3 contains 12 residues. Germline CDR1 reads SQVTM; CDR2 reads ANQGSEA. Trimming left V 4 bases short and J 4 bases short, with 11 bases between. The CDR3 nucleotides are TGCAGCGTTGGTTTTAGCGATTACGAGCAGTACTTC. Amino acids: CSVGFSDYEQYF.

In this sample, this clone turned up once. CDR3 region: CAISEGTENEKLFF. The CDR3 nucleotides read TGTGCCATCAGTGAAGGCACAGAGAATGAAAAACTGTTTTTT. The chain recombines TRBV10-3 with TRBJ1-4; D is uncertain. This CDR3 is 14 amino acids long. The ends were cut back, 3 bases at V and 5 bases at J, with 10 bases in the middle. Germline CDR1 is ENHRY and CDR2 is SYGVKD.

The chain uses TRBV7-2 and TRBJ1-2, with TRBD1 matching 7 bases. Germline loops: CDR1 SGHTA, CDR2 FQGNSA. V lost 3 bases to trimming and J lost 7 bases; unmatched junction nucleotides: 14. CDR3 size: 16 residues. CDR3 residues: CASSFNLNTGEAGYTF. In nucleotides, the CDR3 is TGTGCCAGCAGCTTTAACCTTAATACAGGGGAGGCTGGCTACACCTTC.

The chain has TRBV7-9 and TRBJ1-2, with 7 bases identical to TRBD1. The junction had 24 bases not matched to a gene; V was cut back by 6 bases and J by 5 bases. Germline assignment: CDR1 SEHNR and CDR2 FQNEAQ (reference sequence). This CDR3 contains 19 residues. This CDR3 is CASRPLNLGQVQGLYGYTF. CDR3 nucleotide sequence: TGTGCCAGCAGACCTCTTAATCTTGGACAGGTGCAGGGATTGTATGGCTACACCTTC. The entire variable domain, with the rest obtained from reference TRBV7-9 and TRBJ1-2, is as follows: DTGVSQNPRHKITKRGQNVTFRCDPISEHNRLYWYRQTLGQGPEFLTYFQNEAQLEKSRLLSDRFSAERPKGSFSTLEIQRTEQGDSAMYLCASRPLNLGQVQGLYGYTFGSGTRLTVV.

The V gene is TRBV5-1, the J gene TRBJ2-3, with a weak D call TRBD2 (5 bases). Germline V gene data show CDR1 as SGHRS and CDR2 as YFSETQ. Between the trimmed V and J ends, which lost 0 bases and 2 bases, there was a span of 16 bases. The CDR3 has 17 amino acids. This CDR3 reads CASSLAGGAAHTDTQYF. CDR3 sequence (DNA): TGCGCCAGCAGCTTGGCGGGCGGAGCGGCTCACACAGATACGCAGTATTTT.

A note on this clone: The sample has other DNA sequences that encode this CDR3 too. CDR3: CASSQDRHEQYF. The CDR3 region has the DNA TGTGCCAGCAGCCAAGATCGGCACGAGCAGTACTTC. V and J are TRBV3-1 (or the pseudogene TRBV3-2) and TRBJ2-7; D not certain. The ends were cut back, 0 bases at V and 5 bases at J, with 5 bases in the middle. In germline, CDR1 is LGHDT, CDR2 YNNKEL (reference sequence). This CDR3 has 12 residues.

The genes are TRBV19 and TRBJ2-2; 8 bases match TRBD1. Losses at the gene ends were 6 bases for V and 2 bases for J; bases not matched to a gene: 5. CDR3 size: 15 residues. Germline loops: CDR1 LNHDA, CDR2 SQIVND (reference sequence). CDR3 sequence: CASRVQGVNTGELFF. CDR3 DNA sequence: TGTGCCAGTAGAGTACAGGGGGTTAACACCGGGGAGCTGTTTTTT.

The genes are TRBV19 and TRBJ2-2; no clear D gene. The germline V and J ends were trimmed by 4 bases and 1 base, with 10 bases remaining between them. This CDR3 is built from 15 residues. From germline, CDR1 is LNHDA and CDR2 SQIVND (reference sequence). The CDR3 nucleotides are TGTGCCAGTAGTAATGGATGGGGGAACACCGGGGAGCTGTTTTTT. Protein: CASSNGWGNTGELFF.

The V and J genes are TRBV1 and TRBJ1-4. TRBV1 is noted as a pseudogene. This CDR3 has 12 residues. The CDR3: CTSNRSPVGEDF. In DNA form, the CDR3 reads TGCACCAGCAACCGCAGTCCTGTCGGGGAGGACTTT.

This rearrangement joins TRBV12-3 or TRBV12-4 to TRBJ1-2; 7 bases match TRBD1. With 5 bases clipped from V and 8 bases from J, the junction kept 2 bases outside the gene matches. CDR3 size: 11 residues. CDR3 amino acids: CASSRQGGYTF. The CDR3 DNA is TGTGCCAGCAGTAGACAGGGAGGCTACACCTTC.

This rearrangement joins TRBV18 to TRBJ2-6; D gene unclear. The CDR3 is made up of 15 amino acids. The germline gives CDR1 KGHSH, CDR2 LQKENI. The V end lost 3 bases, the J end lost 6 bases, and 12 bases lay between the germline ends. CDR3: CASSPRSLEANVLTF. As DNA, the CDR3 is TGTGCCAGCTCACCTAGGTCTCTGGAGGCCAACGTCCTGACTTTC.

This chain connects TRBV7-2 to TRBJ1-2; no definite D call. This CDR3 region has 13 residues. CDR1 SGHTA and CDR2 FQGNSA come from the germline V gene. Trimming removed 1 base from V and 3 bases from J, with 6 bases in between. The CDR3 bases are TGTGCCAGCAGCTTAGTCGGATACTATGGCTACACCTTC. Its protein is CASSLVGYYGYTF.

The chain joins TRBV27 to TRBJ1-6, with D maybe TRBD1 (6 bases). The CDR3 totals 15 residues. Germline-derived CDR1 and CDR2 are MNHEY and SMNVEV (reference sequence). V lost 3 bases to trimming and J lost 6 bases, with 12 bases between them. The CDR3 DNA is TGTGCCAGCAGTTTTAACAGGGTGGGTAATTCACCCCTCCACTTT. Amino acids: CASSFNRVGNSPLHF.

This chain uses TRBV19 with TRBJ2-7; 11 bases align to TRBD1. The CDR3 extends over 15 amino acids. Per the germline V gene, CDR1 is LNHDA and CDR2 is SQIVND (reference sequence). The V and J ends lost 6 bases and 3 bases, in that order; junction bases with no gene match: 7. The CDR3 reads CASSSGQGEIYEQYF. CDR3 DNA sequence: TGTGCCAGTAGCTCGGGACAGGGGGAAATCTACGAGCAGTACTTC.

The table lists this clone with a few counts. Germline and junction disagree at one end, which may indicate a read error. Other nucleotide sequences from this sample produce the same CDR3. The chain recombines TRBV9 with TRBJ1-2, with D unclear. The CDR3 loop spans 11 amino acids. Germline values: CDR1 SGDLS, CDR2 YYNGEE. CDR3 coding DNA: TGTGCCAGCAGGGCTAATTATGGCTACACCTTC. Amino acid sequence: CASRANYGYTF.

This chain connects TRBV6-6 to TRBJ1-2; maybe TRBD1 (6 bases). The CDR3 contains 13 residues. V lost 4 bases and J 2 bases, leaving 8 bases between the germline ends. The V gene's germline CDR1 is MNHNY and CDR2 SVGAGI (reference sequence). CDR3 amino acids: CASSSDRNYGYTF. Here the CDR3 DNA reads TGTGCCAGCAGTTCCGACAGGAACTATGGCTACACCTTC.

The chain combines TRBV7-2 with TRBJ2-5, with TRBD2 matching 12 bases. The CDR3 has 16 amino acids. Germline V gives CDR1 SGHTA, CDR2 FQGNSA. The V segment lost 8 bases and the J segment 1 base; nucleotides outside the gene matches: 8. Written as DNA, the CDR3 is TGTGCCAGCCCCTCGACTAGCGGGAGCGGCCAAGAGACCCAGTACTTC. Translation: CASPSTSGSGQETQYF.

This chain connects TRBV28 to TRBJ1-2; D remains unclear. Trimming left V 1 base short and J 4 bases short, with 10 bases between. Germline CDR1 reads MDHEN; CDR2 reads SYDVKM. The CDR3 runs to 14 residues. For the CDR3, the DNA is TGTGCCAGCAGTTTATTTGCGAGAGGCTATGGCTACACCTTC. Amino acid sequence: CASSLFARGYGYTF.

In DNA, the CDR3 is TGTGCCAGCAGCACCCAATCCCTAGCGGGGGGCGCCGGGGAGCTGTTTTTT. Amino acids: CASSTQSLAGGAGELFF. This chain joins TRBV7-2 and TRBJ2-2, with 11 bases identical to TRBD2. V dropped 5 bases and J dropped 6; count of bases not matched to a gene: 11. CDR1 and CDR2 from the germline V gene are SGHTA and FQGNSA. The CDR3 extends over 17 amino acids.